These 12 T cell receptor beta chains were sequenced from one sample in a study of T-cell reconstitution after alpha-beta-depleted transplantation in children. Researchers prepared the TCRbeta library using unique molecular identifiers, the study reports. TCRdb reprocessed the PCR reads via MiXCR and lists one record per CDR3 protein. The sample yields approximately 300,000 distinct CDR3 sequences, roughly a tenth seen once. The sample in question was PBMCs, obtained before TCRalphabeta/CD19-depleted stem cell transplant. The receptor set was obtained from a boy under two years old with acute myeloid leukemia, due to receive a stem cell transplant.

This clonotype was detected many times. This chain connects TRBV12-3 or TRBV12-4 to TRBJ2-1, with 13 bases aligning to TRBD2. V lost 6 bases and J lost 6; bases outside the gene matches: 5. This CDR3 is 15 amino acids long. The CDR3 region is CASSLLAGGPNEQFF. For the CDR3, the DNA is TGTGCCAGCAGCTTACTAGCGGGGGGGCCCAATGAGCAGTTCTTC.

The chain recombines TRBV7-2 with TRBJ1-5, with D perhaps TRBD1 (5 bases). This CDR3 region has 15 residues. From germline, CDR1 is SGHTA and CDR2 FQGNSA. V was pared by 5 bases and J by 6 bases, with 17 bases between. CDR3 region: CASSLGEGIGQPQHF. The CDR3 nucleotides read TGTGCCAGCAGCCTGGGAGAGGGGATCGGTCAGCCCCAGCATTTT.

In the case of this clonotype: A much more abundant neighbour one base away suggests this may be a read error. V is TRBV5-1 and J is TRBJ1-1, with D possibly being TRBD1 (6 bases). The CDR3 is 16 amino acids. CDR1 is SGHRS, CDR2 YFSETQ, per germline. In DNA, the CDR3 is TGCGCCAGCAGCTCTTTACTAGGGCAGGGGAACACTGAAGCTGTCTTT. Translation gives CASSSLLGQGNTEAVF.

This clonotype has a count of ten or more. The chain employs TRBV9 and TRBJ2-7, with 9 bases identical to TRBD1. Germline-derived CDR1 and CDR2 are SGDLS and YYNGEE. V dropped 4 bases and J dropped 3; count of bases not matched to a gene: 11. The CDR3 covers 16 residues. In DNA, the CDR3 is TGTGCCAGCAGCCTGGGGGGACAGGGTTCCCTCTACGAGCAGTACTTC. Its translation: CASSLGGQGSLYEQYF.

This clonotype has ten or more counts. The chain is built from TRBV29-1 and TRBJ2-3; D is unresolved. This CDR3 is built from 13 residues. CDR1 is SQVTM, CDR2 ANQGSEA, per germline. The V end was cut by 5 bases, the J end by 1 base, with 10 bases between. CDR3 in amino acids: CSVSLGGTDTQYF. CDR3 sequence (DNA): TGCAGCGTTTCTCTCGGAGGCACAGATACGCAGTATTTT.

V is TRBV19 and J is TRBJ2-1, with a possible D match to TRBD1 (5 bases). The CDR3 has 16 residues. The germline V gene encodes CDR1 LNHDA and CDR2 SQIVND (reference sequence). V lost 5 bases and J lost 3, with 17 bases in between. The CDR3 loop reads CASSHPLLGLYNEQFF. CDR3 nucleotide sequence: TGTGCCAGTAGTCATCCCCTTTTGGGGCTCTACAATGAGCAGTTCTTC.

J is TRBJ2-1 and V is TRBV5-1; 10 nucleotides match TRBD2. V lost 4 bases and J lost 3; bases outside the gene matches: 7. The CDR3 contains 16 residues. Germline CDR1 SGHRS, CDR2 YFSETQ. The CDR3 reads CASSLWLAGVYNEQFF. Here the CDR3 DNA reads TGCGCCAGCAGCCTTTGGCTAGCGGGGGTCTACAATGAGCAGTTCTTC.

The chain uses TRBV30 and TRBJ2-3; no clear D gene. Germline V lookup: CDR1 GTSNPN, CDR2 SVGIG (reference sequence). V was trimmed by 1 base and J by 4 bases, leaving 12 bases between them. CDR3 length: 14 amino acids. Here the CDR3 DNA reads TGTGCCTGGAGTGCCTTCGTGCGCCCAGATACGCAGTATTTT. This encodes CAWSAFVRPDTQYF.

There are many counts of this clonotype. The rearrangement uses TRBV27 and TRBJ2-6; the match to TRBD2 covers 9 bases. The ends lost 6 bases at V and 0 bases at J; junction bases unmatched: 6. CDR3 length: 17 amino acids. Germline V gives CDR1 MNHEY, CDR2 SMNVEV (reference sequence). The CDR3 DNA reads as TGTGCCAGCAGCCAGCGGGGGGCTGCCTCTGGGGCCAACGTCCTGACTTTC. Protein product: CASSQRGAASGANVLTF.

This clonotype was detected many times. This rearrangement joins TRBV5-1 to TRBJ2-1; 7 bases are shared with TRBD2. Germline lookup yields CDR1 SGHRS and CDR2 YFSETQ. With 3 bases clipped from V and 12 bases from J, the junction kept 3 bases outside the gene matches. This CDR3 spans 11 amino acids. CDR3 in amino acids: CASSWGGWQFF. The DNA of the CDR3 is TGCGCCAGCAGCTGGGGGGGGTGGCAGTTCTTC.

This clonotype came up many times. The gene calls are TRBV5-1 and TRBJ1-1, with 8 bases matching TRBD1. Trimming took 5 bases from V and 4 from J; bases not matched to a gene: 7. The V gene's germline CDR1 is SGHRS and CDR2 YFSETQ. The CDR3 sequence is 14 residues long. CDR3 loop: CASRSGQGGTEAFF. CDR3 in DNA: TGCGCCAGCAGATCAGGACAGGGAGGCACTGAAGCTTTCTTT.

The table lists this clonotype with a count of one. The J gene is TRBJ2-7, the V gene TRBV30; D remains ambiguous. Trimming stripped 0 bases from V and 7 bases from J, with 7 bases between. Per germline, CDR1 GTSNPN and CDR2 SVGIG (reference sequence). The CDR3 runs to 11 residues. This CDR3 is CAWSVFQEQYF. The DNA of the CDR3 is TGTGCCTGGAGTGTATTCCAGGAGCAGTACTTC.